What follows are 22 T cell receptor beta chains derived from one specimen sequenced in a study of blood T cell repertoires in COVID-19. Profiled with immunoSEQ multiplex PCR; TCRdb holds only in-frame clones, not every one. The sample holds roughly 21,000 clones; 86% are singletons and the top ten take 18%. The specimen sequenced was peripheral blood. These receptors came from a human donor with acute or convalescent COVID-19. The donor label of this sample is uncertain.

The chain links TRBV19 to TRBJ2-1, with TRBD2 matching 12 bases. J lost 8 bases, V lost 3 bases, and 2 bases had no gene match. Germline CDR1 is LNHDA and CDR2 is SQIVND (reference sequence). CDR3 length equals 14 residues. The CDR3 sequence: CASSMTSGSYEQFF. The CDR3 region has the DNA TGTGCCAGTAGTATGACTAGCGGGAGCTATGAGCAGTTCTTC.

This clone occurred once. The chain is built from TRBV25-1 and TRBJ2-7, with a possible D match to TRBD2 (6 bases). Per germline, CDR1 MGHDK and CDR2 SYGVNS. This CDR3 is 12 amino acids long. The ends were cut back, 6 bases at V and 5 bases at J, with 11 bases in the middle. The CDR3 sequence: CASRGLEHEQYF. CDR3 DNA: TGTGCCAGCAGGGGACTGGAACACGAGCAGTACTTC.

V gene TRBV7-3 combines with J gene TRBJ2-3, with TRBD2 as a possible D gene (5 bases). CDR3 length equals 16 residues. Germline values: CDR1 SGHTA, CDR2 FQGTGA. V gave up 2 bases and J gave up 2 bases, with 14 bases separating them. The CDR3: CASSLVISGNTDTQYF. In nucleotides, the CDR3 is TGTGCCAGCAGCTTAGTGATCAGCGGTAACACAGATACGCAGTATTTT.

V gene TRBV7-2 combines with J gene TRBJ2-7; TRBD2 matches at 8 bases. CDR1 and CDR2 (germline): SGHTA, FQGNSA. This CDR3 is built from 16 residues. After removal of 1 base from V and 2 bases from J, the junction contained 7 bases not matched to a gene. The CDR3 is CASSLVAGGATYEQYF. The CDR3 nucleotides read TGTGCCAGCAGCTTAGTGGCGGGGGGCGCTACCTACGAGCAGTACTTC.

J is TRBJ2-3 and V is TRBV16; 8 nucleotides match TRBD1. In germline, CDR1 is KGHSY, CDR2 FQNENV. With V trimmed by 6 bases and J by 2 bases, 7 bases remained unmatched. CDR3 length: 15 residues. CDR3 amino acids: CASRPDRAITDTQYF. Here the CDR3 DNA reads TGTGCCAGCAGACCGGACAGGGCCATCACAGATACGCAGTATTTT. Using reference TRBV16 and TRBJ2-3 for the parts outside the CDR3, the full variable domain is GEEVAQTPKHLVRGEGQKAKLYCAPIKGHSYVFWYQQVLKNEFKFLISFQNENVFDETGMPKERFSAKCLPNSPCSLEIQATKLEDSAVYFCASRPDRAITDTQYFGPGTRLTVL.

V usage is TRBV3-1 (or the pseudogene TRBV3-2) and J usage is TRBJ2-3; D gene uncertain. The germline CDR1 and CDR2 sequences are LGHDT and YNNKEL (reference sequence). Deletions cut 4 bases from V and 4 bases from J, with 12 bases between. CDR3 length: 14 residues. CDR3 nucleotides: TGTGCCAGCAGCCTGGTGTCCTGGCCAGATACGCAGTATTTT. It yields the protein CASSLVSWPDTQYF.

CDR3 coding DNA: TGTGCCACCAGTGATCTGTGGACAGGAGAGACCCAGTACTTC. Protein product: CATSDLWTGETQYF. The chain uses TRBV24-1 and TRBJ2-5; 7 bases map to TRBD1. The V segment lost 3 bases and the J segment 4 bases; nucleotides outside the gene matches: 4. The CDR3 runs 14 residues. Germline V gives CDR1 KGHDR, CDR2 SFDVKD.

CDR3 bases: TGCGCCAGCAGCTTATATGCTAGCGGGGGCCAAGAGACCCAGTACTTC. This codes for CASSLYASGGQETQYF. V usage is TRBV5-1 and J usage is TRBJ2-5; 10 bases are a match to TRBD2. Germline V lookup: CDR1 SGHRS, CDR2 YFSETQ. V gave up 2 bases and J gave up 1 base; unmatched junction bases: 5. The CDR3 is made up of 16 amino acids.

This chain connects TRBV7-9 to TRBJ2-3, with D possibly matching TRBD2 (5 bases). The germline V and J ends were trimmed by 5 bases and 5 bases, with 5 bases remaining between them. From germline, CDR1 is SEHNR and CDR2 FQNEAQ (reference sequence). The CDR3 contains 11 residues. The CDR3 protein is CASSRGDTQYF. For the CDR3, the DNA is TGTGCCAGCAGCCGGGGAGATACGCAGTATTTT. The variable domain in full, with the rest retrieved from reference TRBV7-9 and TRBJ2-3, is DTGVSQNPRHKITKRGQNVTFRCDPISEHNRLYWYRQTLGQGPEFLTYFQNEAQLEKSRLLSDRFSAERPKGSFSTLEIQRTEQGDSAMYLCASSRGDTQYFGPGTRLTVL.

The chain joins TRBV18 to TRBJ2-7, with 7 bases lining up with TRBD2. Per germline, CDR1 KGHSH and CDR2 LQKENI. This CDR3 is 14 amino acids long. The V and J ends lost 2 bases and 4 bases, in that order; junction bases with no gene match: 5. In DNA, the CDR3 is TGTGCCAGCTCACCAGAACGGGGGGTTTACGAGCAGTACTTC. Encoded protein: CASSPERGVYEQYF.

The chain uses TRBV6-2 or TRBV6-3 and TRBJ2-2; weak D call: TRBD2 (6 bases). This CDR3 has 15 amino acids. Germline lookup yields CDR1 MNHEY and CDR2 SVGEGT. The germline V and J ends were trimmed by 7 bases and 1 base, with 13 bases remaining between them. Here the CDR3 reads CASTPRGGNTGELFF. The CDR3 region has the DNA TGTGCCAGCACCCCACGGGGAGGGAACACCGGGGAGCTGTTTTTT.

This clone was recorded a few times. The CDR3 spells CASSPPGGILYF. The DNA for the CDR3 is TGTGCCAGCAGCCCCCCGGGAGGGATCCTGTACTTC. The chain is built from TRBV6-5 and TRBJ2-7, with 8 positions matching TRBD2. Trimming removed 6 bases from V and 12 bases from J; junction bases left unmatched: 10. Per the germline V gene, CDR1 is MNHEY and CDR2 is SVGAGI. The CDR3 extends over 12 amino acids.

The chain carries TRBV5-1 and TRBJ1-1; 8 bases are shared with TRBD1. The germline V gene encodes CDR1 SGHRS and CDR2 YFSETQ. The V and J ends lost 4 bases and 5 bases, in that order; junction bases with no gene match: 10. This CDR3 region has 15 residues. This chain's CDR3 is CASSPNDRGWTEAFF. Written as DNA, the CDR3 is TGCGCCAGCAGCCCAAATGACAGGGGATGGACTGAAGCTTTCTTT.

The chain has TRBV3-1 (or the pseudogene TRBV3-2) and TRBJ1-2; a weak D match, TRBD1 (5 bases). Germline V lookup: CDR1 LGHDT, CDR2 YNNKEL (reference sequence). The length of the CDR3 is 15 residues. The V and J ends lost 0 bases and 4 bases respectively, with 12 bases between them. The chain's CDR3 is CASSQEGVGIYGYTF. CDR3 DNA sequence: TGTGCCAGCAGCCAAGAAGGGGTTGGCATCTATGGCTACACCTTC.

The chain couples TRBV3-1 (or the pseudogene TRBV3-2) to TRBJ1-6, with TRBD1 identical over 9 bases. The ends lost 6 bases at V and 4 bases at J; junction bases unmatched: 4. Germline V gene lookup returns CDR1 LGHDT and CDR2 YNNKEL (reference sequence). This CDR3 comprises 15 residues. The CDR3 loop is CASSPGTGYNSPLHF. CDR3 sequence (DNA): TGTGCCAGCAGTCCCGGGACAGGGTATAATTCACCCCTCCACTTT.

The chain combines TRBV7-2 with TRBJ2-5; D not certain. V lost 5 bases and J lost 10, with 11 bases in between. Germline V gene data show CDR1 as SGHTA and CDR2 as FQGNSA. The CDR3 is made up of 11 amino acids. The CDR3 nucleotides read TGTGCCAGCAGCCCCCGAACTGTCCAGTACTTC. Protein: CASSPRTVQYF.

The chain recombines TRBV6-5 with TRBJ1-6; 9 bases align to TRBD1. The CDR3 consists of 14 residues. Germline V gene lookup returns CDR1 MNHEY and CDR2 SVGAGI. The V segment lost 6 bases and the J segment 10 bases; nucleotides outside the gene matches: 7. The CDR3 here is CASRWRGQGSPLHF. DNA for the CDR3: TGTGCCAGCAGGTGGAGGGGACAGGGATCACCCCTCCACTTT.

This clone was counted between two and nine times. The rearrangement joins TRBV29-1 to TRBJ2-7; 8 nucleotides align to TRBD2. This CDR3 has 13 amino acids. J was trimmed by 5 bases and V by 4 bases; bases with no gene match: 7. Germline V gives CDR1 SQVTM, CDR2 ANQGSEA. CDR3 nucleotide sequence: TGCAGCGTTGCCCCCACTAGCGGCCACGAGCAGTACTTC. Encoded protein: CSVAPTSGHEQYF.

The chain joins TRBV27 to TRBJ1-2, with 9 nucleotides matching TRBD1. CDR3 size: 13 residues. Germline V gene lookup returns CDR1 MNHEY and CDR2 SMNVEV (reference sequence). With V trimmed by 6 bases and J by 8 bases, 7 bases remained unmatched. The CDR3 reads CASRKQGAPGYTF. The DNA for the CDR3 is TGTGCCAGCAGGAAACAGGGGGCGCCGGGCTACACCTTC.

This chain connects TRBV7-9 to TRBJ1-1; no firm D call. Trimming shortened V by 7 bases and J by 1 base, and 10 bases separated the two germline ends. Germline V gives CDR1 SEHNR, CDR2 FQNEAQ (reference sequence). This CDR3 spans 13 amino acids. Written as DNA, the CDR3 is TGTGCCAGCATGCGCTCGGGGAACACTGAAGCTTTCTTT. Residues: CASMRSGNTEAFF.

Worth noting for this clone: This CDR3 is also generated by other DNA sequences in the sample. This chain joins TRBV5-4 and TRBJ1-4, with 12 bases fitting TRBD1. Per germline, CDR1 SGHNT and CDR2 YYREEE (reference sequence). V lost 4 bases, J lost 7 bases, and 8 bases stayed unmatched. The CDR3 is 16 amino acids. CDR3 sequence: CASSVGQGARGEKLFF. The CDR3 nucleotides read TGTGCCAGCAGCGTGGGACAGGGGGCGCGCGGTGAAAAACTGTTTTTT.

The chain carries TRBV5-1 and TRBJ1-5, with D maybe TRBD1 (5 bases). CDR3 length: 16 amino acids. The V end lost 4 bases, the J end lost 8 bases, and 22 bases lay between the germline ends. Germline assignment: CDR1 SGHRS and CDR2 YFSETQ. The CDR3 loop reads CASSPEGRVETEPQHF. In DNA, the CDR3 is TGCGCCAGCAGCCCGGAGGGCAGGGTGGAGACGGAGCCCCAGCATTTT.